Below, one T cell receptor beta chain is given with its context. CDR1 LGHNA and CDR2 YSLEER come from the germline V gene. The CDR3 has 15 amino acids. V shed 0 bases and J shed 1 base, with 8 bases lying between them. These data originate in a study of CD8 T cells in Susac syndrome. CD8+ and CD4+ blood T cells underwent TCR beta sequencing. The recently defined diagnostic criteria for definite or probable disease were met by the Susac syndrome patients. TEMRA cells underwent FACS enrichment and CD8+ and CD4+ T cells underwent negative isolation. Reverse transcription of about 0.5 to 1 ug RNA used random hexamers. Amplification of TCR beta CDR3 by immunoSEQ multiplex PCR spanned 54 Vbeta and 13 Jbeta. Via MiXCR, TCRdb re-called the immunoSEQ multiplex PCR reads, giving one row per CDR3 protein. Here the sample spans around 170,000 distinct CDR3 sequences, 94% being singletons.

The chain recombines TRBV4-3 with TRBJ2-3, with D unclear. Material for sequencing was CD4+ T cells from PBMCs. The clonotype was recovered from a human donor with Susac syndrome. The CDR3 DNA reads TGCGCCAGCAGCCAAGACCGCATCGGCACAGATACGCAGTATTTT. Translating it yields CASSQDRIGTDTQYF.